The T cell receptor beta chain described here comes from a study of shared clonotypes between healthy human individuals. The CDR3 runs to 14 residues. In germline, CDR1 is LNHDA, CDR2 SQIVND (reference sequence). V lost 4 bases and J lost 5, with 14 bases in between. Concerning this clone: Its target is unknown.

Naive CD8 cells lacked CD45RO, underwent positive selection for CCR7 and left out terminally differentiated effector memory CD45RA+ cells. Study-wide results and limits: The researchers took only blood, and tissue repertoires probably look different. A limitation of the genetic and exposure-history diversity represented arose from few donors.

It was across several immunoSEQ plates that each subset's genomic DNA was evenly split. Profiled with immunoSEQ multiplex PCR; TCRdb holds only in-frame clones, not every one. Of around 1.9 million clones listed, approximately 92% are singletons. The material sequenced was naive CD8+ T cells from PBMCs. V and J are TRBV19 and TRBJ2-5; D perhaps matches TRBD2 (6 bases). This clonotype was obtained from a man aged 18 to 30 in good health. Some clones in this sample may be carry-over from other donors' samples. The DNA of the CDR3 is TGTGCCAGTAGTACACCGACTAGAGGGGAGACCCAGTACTTC. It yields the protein CASSTPTRGETQYF.